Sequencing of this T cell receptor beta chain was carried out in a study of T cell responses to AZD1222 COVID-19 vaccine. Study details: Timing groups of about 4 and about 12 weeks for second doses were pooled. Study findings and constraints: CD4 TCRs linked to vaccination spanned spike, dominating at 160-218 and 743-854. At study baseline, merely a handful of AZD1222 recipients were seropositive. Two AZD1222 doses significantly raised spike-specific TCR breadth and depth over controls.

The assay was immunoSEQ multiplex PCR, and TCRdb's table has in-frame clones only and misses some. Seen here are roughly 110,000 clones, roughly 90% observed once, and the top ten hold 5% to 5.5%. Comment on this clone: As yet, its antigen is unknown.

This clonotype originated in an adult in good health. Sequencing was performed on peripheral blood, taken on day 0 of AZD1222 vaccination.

CDR3 bases: TGCGCCAGCAGCCAAGCAACGGGCCTCAGCCGGACCATATATTTT. This translates into CASSQATGLSRTIYF. The gene calls are TRBV4-3 and TRBJ1-3; D gene ambiguous. Germline CDR1 LGHNA, CDR2 YSLEER. The CDR3 is 15 amino acids. Trimming removed 1 base at V and 10 bases at J, with 17 bases between.